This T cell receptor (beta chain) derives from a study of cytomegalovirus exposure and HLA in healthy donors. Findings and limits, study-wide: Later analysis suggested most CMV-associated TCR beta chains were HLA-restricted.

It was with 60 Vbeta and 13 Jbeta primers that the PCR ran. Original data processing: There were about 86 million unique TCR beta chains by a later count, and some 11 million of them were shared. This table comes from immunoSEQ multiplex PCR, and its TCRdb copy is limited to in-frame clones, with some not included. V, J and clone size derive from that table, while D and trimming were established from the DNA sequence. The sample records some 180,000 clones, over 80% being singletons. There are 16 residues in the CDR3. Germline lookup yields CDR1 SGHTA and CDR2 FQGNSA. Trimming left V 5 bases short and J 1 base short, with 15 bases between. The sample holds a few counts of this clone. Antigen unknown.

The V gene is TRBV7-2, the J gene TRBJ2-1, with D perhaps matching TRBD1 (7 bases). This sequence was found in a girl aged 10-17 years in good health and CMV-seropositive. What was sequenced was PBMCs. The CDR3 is CASSQQQGRSYNEQFF. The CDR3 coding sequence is TGTGCCAGCAGCCAACAACAGGGGAGGTCCTACAATGAGCAGTTCTTC.